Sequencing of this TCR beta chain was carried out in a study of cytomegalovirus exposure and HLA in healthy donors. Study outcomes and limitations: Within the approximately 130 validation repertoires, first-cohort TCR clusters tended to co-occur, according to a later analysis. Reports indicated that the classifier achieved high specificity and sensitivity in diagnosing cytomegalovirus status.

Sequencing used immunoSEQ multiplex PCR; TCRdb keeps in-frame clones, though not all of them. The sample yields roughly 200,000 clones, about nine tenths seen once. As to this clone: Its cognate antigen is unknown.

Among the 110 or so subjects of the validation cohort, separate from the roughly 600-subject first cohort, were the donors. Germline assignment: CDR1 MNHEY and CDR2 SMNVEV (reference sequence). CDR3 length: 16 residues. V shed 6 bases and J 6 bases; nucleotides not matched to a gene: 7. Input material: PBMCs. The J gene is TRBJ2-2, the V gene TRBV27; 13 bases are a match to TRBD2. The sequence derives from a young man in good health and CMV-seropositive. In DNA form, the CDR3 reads TGTGCCAGCAGATTTTCGGGACTAGCGGGGTCCGGGGAGCTGTTTTTT. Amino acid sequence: CASRFSGLAGSGELFF.